These 13 T cell receptor beta chains came from one sample sequenced in a study of response to subunit inactivated influenza vaccine. TCRdb passed the RT-PCR reads through MiXCR, listing each CDR3 protein once. The sample holds about 610,000 distinct CDR3 sequences, 14% seen once. The material sequenced was PBMCs from blood, taken 11 to 12 days after vaccination. The receptor source for this set is a man over 45 who received an inactivated influenza vaccine.

This clonotype was detected only a few times. V and J are TRBV20-1 and TRBJ1-6, with a tentative D call TRBD1 (5 bases). From germline, CDR1 is DFQATT and CDR2 SNEGSKA (reference sequence). The CDR3 is made up of 15 amino acids. V was cut by 4 bases and J by 7 bases, with 17 bases left in between. In nucleotides, the CDR3 is TGCAGTGCTAAAGACCCTACGGGGGGGAATTCACCCCTCCACTTT. As protein: CSAKDPTGGNSPLHF.

The table lists this clonotype with a count of one. The chain joins TRBV5-6 to TRBJ2-5; D not certain. CDR3 size: 13 residues. Trimming removed 0 bases at V and 4 bases at J, with 7 bases between. Germline CDR1 SGHDT, CDR2 YYEEEE. The CDR3 nucleotides are TGTGCCAGCAGCTTGGCAAACGGAGAGACCCAGTACTTC. As protein: CASSLANGETQYF. Full variable domain (rest looked up from reference TRBV5-6 and TRBJ2-5): DAGVTQSPTHLIKTRGQQVTLRCSPKSGHDTVSWYQQALGQGPQFIFQYYEEEERQRGNFPDRFSGHQFPNYSSELNVNALLLGDSALYLCASSLANGETQYFGPGTRLLVL.

The table lists this clonotype with a few counts. The chain is built from TRBV10-1 and TRBJ2-5, with D maybe TRBD1 (6 bases). This CDR3 comprises 14 residues. Germline CDR1 and CDR2: WNHNN and SYGVQD (reference sequence). V was cut by 2 bases and J by 5 bases, with 12 bases left in between. The CDR3 sequence: CASSEAGVKETQYF. CDR3 bases: TGCGCCAGCAGTGAGGCAGGGGTAAAGGAGACCCAGTACTTC.

The chain employs TRBV18 and TRBJ1-1; TRBD1 agrees at 7 bases. The CDR3 extends over 13 amino acids. CDR1 and CDR2 (germline): KGHSH, LQKENI. V lost 2 bases and J lost 6; bases outside the gene matches: 3. Written as DNA, the CDR3 is TGTGCCAGCTCACCATTGGGACAGTCTGAAGCTTTCTTT. This gives the protein CASSPLGQSEAFF.

The chain recombines TRBV3-1 with TRBJ2-3, with D perhaps TRBD1 or TRBD2 (5 bases each). CDR1 is LGHDT and CDR2 is YNNKEL in the germline V gene (reference sequence). This CDR3 has 16 residues. Trimming removed 2 bases at V and 4 bases at J, with 16 bases between. DNA for the CDR3: TGTGCCAGCAGCCAACCGGTAGGGACGGGGTCAGATACGCAGTATTTT. Translated, it gives CASSQPVGTGSDTQYF.

V and J are TRBV20-1 and TRBJ2-4; D is unresolved. This CDR3 region has 13 residues. CDR1 is DFQATT, CDR2 SNEGSKA, per germline (reference sequence). V shed 3 bases and J shed 7 bases, with 13 bases lying between them. Here the CDR3 DNA reads TGCAGTGCTAGGGACCCCAACCTCAACATTCAGTACTTC. This gives the protein CSARDPNLNIQYF.

This clonotype was counted a few times. This chain joins TRBV20-1 and TRBJ2-7; unclear D gene. This CDR3 has 13 amino acids. Germline CDR1 and CDR2: DFQATT and SNEGSKA (reference sequence). Trimming shortened V by 6 bases and J by 2 bases, and 14 bases separated the two germline ends. CDR3 sequence: CSAPTGSTYEQYF. DNA for the CDR3: TGCAGTGCCCCAACGGGCTCCACCTACGAGCAGTACTTC.

This clonotype was detected only a few times. V gene TRBV6-2 or TRBV6-3 combines with J gene TRBJ1-2, with no clear D. CDR1 is MNHEY and CDR2 is SVGEGT in the germline V gene. Between the trimmed V and J ends, which lost 5 bases and 4 bases, there was a span of 11 bases. The CDR3 contains 13 residues. CDR3 bases: TGTGCCAGCAGTGCGGGAAACAGCTATGGCTACACCTTC. The encoded protein is CASSAGNSYGYTF.

This clonotype was recorded a few times. The chain is built from TRBV28 and TRBJ1-4, with D unclear. The length of the CDR3 is 16 residues. In germline, CDR1 is MDHEN, CDR2 SYDVKM. Between the trimmed V and J ends, which lost 7 bases and 2 bases, there was a span of 17 bases. The CDR3 coding sequence is TGTGCCAGCATAGAAGGGTTTTTTTTGACTAATGAAAAACTGTTTTTT. Its protein product is CASIEGFFLTNEKLFF.

This clonotype occurred a few times. The chain carries TRBV7-8 and TRBJ1-3; D is unresolved. Per the germline V gene, CDR1 is SGHVS and CDR2 is FQNEAQ. With 4 bases removed from V and 4 bases from J, the gap between germline ends came to 8 bases. The length of the CDR3 is 13 residues. DNA of the CDR3: TGTGCCAGCAGCTCAGACCTCGGAAACACCATATATTTT. This translates into CASSSDLGNTIYF.

This clonotype was counted only a few times. The rearrangement links TRBV20-1 to TRBJ2-2; D is ambiguous. Germline values: CDR1 DFQATT, CDR2 SNEGSKA (reference sequence). Between the trimmed V and J ends, which lost 5 bases and 5 bases, there was a span of 15 bases. This CDR3 has 14 residues. This CDR3 is CSASYTMRTGELFF. The CDR3 DNA reads TGCAGTGCTTCGTATACTATGAGGACCGGGGAGCTGTTTTTT.

This clonotype was recorded a few times. J is TRBJ2-2 and V is TRBV3-1; 7 nucleotides agree with TRBD2. The length of the CDR3 is 16 residues. Unmatched junction bases numbered 9, after V lost 4 bases and J lost 4 bases. Germline V gene sequence: CDR1 LGHDT, CDR2 YNNKEL (reference sequence). The CDR3, as DNA: TGTGCCAGCAGCCCGGGAGCGGGGTCTGTCACCGGGGAGCTGTTTTTT. Its protein product is CASSPGAGSVTGELFF.

V gene TRBV5-1 combines with J gene TRBJ1-2; the D is unclear. The CDR3 spans 14 residues. Trimming cost V 0 bases and J 6 bases, with 12 bases left between them. Germline CDR1 is SGHRS and CDR2 is YFSETQ. In nucleotides, the CDR3 is TGCGCCAGCAGCTTGGTCGACGATCGGGATGGCTACACCTTC. Protein: CASSLVDDRDGYTF. Using reference TRBV5-1 and TRBJ1-2 for the parts outside the CDR3, the full variable domain is KAGVTQTPRYLIKTRGQQVTLSCSPISGHRSVSWYQQTPGQGLQFLFEYFSETQRNKGNFPGRFSGRQFSNSRSEMNVSTLELGDSALYLCASSLVDDRDGYTFGSGTRLTVV.